This T cell receptor (beta chain) was identified during a study of T cell responses to AZD1222 COVID-19 vaccine. Findings of the study overall: In a largely white British group with more females than males, clonal diversity was possibly underestimated.

Repertoires were generated with immunoSEQ multiplex PCR, while TCRdb's copy carries only in-frame clones and drops some. Counted here are about 140,000 clones, almost 95% occurring once; the ten biggest clones make up 3% to 4%. To note about this clone: The antigen remains unidentified.

The germline V gene has CDR1 LNHDA and CDR2 SQIVND (reference sequence). This CDR3 contains 15 residues. V dropped 5 bases and J dropped 2; count of bases not matched to a gene: 5. Researchers grouped second doses given at about 4 or about 12 weeks into one pool. The rearrangement links TRBV19 to TRBJ2-7; 11 bases agree with TRBD2. The sequence derives from an adult who received the AZD1222 COVID-19 vaccine. The sample in question was peripheral blood, obtained 28 days after the second AZD1222 dose. The CDR3 nucleotides read TGTGCCAGTAGTTCCCTAGCGGGAGGCACCTACGAGCAGTACTTC. It yields the protein CASSSLAGGTYEQYF. The full variable domain, its missing parts supplied by reference TRBV19 and TRBJ2-7, is DGGITQSPKYLFRKEGQNVTLSCEQNLNHDAMYWYRQDPGQGLRLIYYSQIVNDFQKGDIAEGYSVSREKKESFPLTVTSAQKNPTAFYLCASSSLAGGTYEQYFGPGTRLTVT.